This TCR beta chain was observed in a study of monozygotic twins with inflammatory bowel disease. To note about this clonotype: Its antigen is currently unknown.

With eight separate reactions per sample, the authors made cDNA. After re-calling the 5' RACE reads, TCRdb lists one entry per CDR3 protein, DNA absent. This sample's table reports tens of thousands of distinct CDR3 sequences. Study-wide results and caveats: The data gave no support to a single strong IBD-associated signal or clonotype. Cells of different T cell subtypes could not be told apart.

Specimen: blood. This TCR derives from a human donor with ulcerative colitis or Crohn's disease, or a healthy co-twin of an affected twin (not recorded which).

CDR3 sequence reads: CASSPRQNSNQPQHF. The J gene is TRBJ1-5, the V gene TRBV4-1. This CDR3 is built from 15 residues. The germline CDR1 and CDR2 sequences are MGHRA and YSYEKL.